The entry below describes one TCR beta chain. Antigen specificity is unknown. V lost 5 bases, J lost 5 bases, and 10 bases lay in between. Germline-derived CDR1 and CDR2 are LNHDA and SQIVND (reference sequence). This CDR3 is built from 13 residues. The sample is drawn from a study of T cell responses to AZD1222 COVID-19 vaccine. Notes on the study in general: Compared with day 0, the breadth and depth of the Spike-specific TCR repertoire rose significantly after two doses of AZD1222. After the peak T cell response, and only then, were repertoires sampled.

Profiled with immunoSEQ multiplex PCR; TCRdb holds only in-frame clones, not every one. The sample has 70,000 to 85,000 clones; 83% are singletons. The sequences come from peripheral blood, collected 28 days after the second AZD1222 dose. This TCR was sampled from an adult who received the AZD1222 COVID-19 vaccine. The chain couples TRBV19 to TRBJ1-5; D gene ambiguous. The CDR3 spells CASSPSGYQPQHF. The CDR3 DNA reads as TGTGCCAGTAGTCCCAGCGGGTATCAGCCCCAGCATTTT. Combining the CDR3 with reference TRBV19 and TRBJ1-5 gives the whole variable domain DGGITQSPKYLFRKEGQNVTLSCEQNLNHDAMYWYRQDPGQGLRLIYYSQIVNDFQKGDIAEGYSVSREKKESFPLTVTSAQKNPTAFYLCASSPSGYQPQHFGDGTRLSIL.